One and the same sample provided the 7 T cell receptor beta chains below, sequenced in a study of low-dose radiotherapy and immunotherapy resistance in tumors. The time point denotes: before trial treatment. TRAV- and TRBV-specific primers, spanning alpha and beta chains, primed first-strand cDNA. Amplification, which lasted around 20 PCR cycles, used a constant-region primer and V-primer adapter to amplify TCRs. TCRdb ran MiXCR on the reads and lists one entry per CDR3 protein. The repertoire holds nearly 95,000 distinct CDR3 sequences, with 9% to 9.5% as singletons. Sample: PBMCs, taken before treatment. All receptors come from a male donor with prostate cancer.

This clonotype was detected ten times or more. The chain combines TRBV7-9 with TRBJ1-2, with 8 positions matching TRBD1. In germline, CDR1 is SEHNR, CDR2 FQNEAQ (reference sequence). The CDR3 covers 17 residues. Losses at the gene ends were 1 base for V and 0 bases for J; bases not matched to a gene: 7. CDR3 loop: CASSLEGDRRSNYGYTF. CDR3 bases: TGTGCCAGCAGCTTAGAGGGGGACAGGCGATCTAACTATGGCTACACCTTC.

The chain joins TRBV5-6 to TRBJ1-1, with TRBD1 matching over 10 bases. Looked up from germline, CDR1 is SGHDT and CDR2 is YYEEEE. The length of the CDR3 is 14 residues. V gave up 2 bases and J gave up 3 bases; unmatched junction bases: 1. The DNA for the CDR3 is TGTGCCAGCAGCTTCGGGACAGGGGACACTGAAGCTTTCTTT. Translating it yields CASSFGTGDTEAFF.

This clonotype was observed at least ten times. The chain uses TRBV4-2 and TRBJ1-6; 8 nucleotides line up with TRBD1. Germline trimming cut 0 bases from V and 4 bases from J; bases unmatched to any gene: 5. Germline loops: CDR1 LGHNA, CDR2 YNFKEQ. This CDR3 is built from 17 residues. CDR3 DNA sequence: TGTGCCAGCAGCCAAGAGGCGACAGGGGCATATAATTCACCCCTCCACTTT. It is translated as CASSQEATGAYNSPLHF.

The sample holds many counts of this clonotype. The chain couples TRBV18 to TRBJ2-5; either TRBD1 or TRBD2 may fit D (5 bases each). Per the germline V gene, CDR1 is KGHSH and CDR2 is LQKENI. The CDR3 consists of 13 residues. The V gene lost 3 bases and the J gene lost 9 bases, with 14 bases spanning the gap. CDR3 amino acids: CASSPDLEGAQYF. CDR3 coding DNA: TGTGCCAGCTCACCGGACTTGGAAGGGGCCCAGTACTTC.

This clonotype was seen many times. The DNA of the CDR3 is TGCGCCAGCAGCTTGGATGTGGCAGGGGGCAATGAGCAGTTCTTC. Amino acid sequence: CASSLDVAGGNEQFF. The chain carries TRBV5-1 and TRBJ2-1; 7 positions agree with TRBD1. This CDR3 contains 15 residues. Germline V gene lookup returns CDR1 SGHRS and CDR2 YFSETQ. With 0 bases clipped from V and 6 bases from J, the junction kept 6 bases outside the gene matches.

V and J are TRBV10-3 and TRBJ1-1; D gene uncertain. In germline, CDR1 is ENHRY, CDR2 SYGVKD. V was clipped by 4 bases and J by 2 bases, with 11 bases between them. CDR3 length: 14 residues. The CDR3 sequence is CAISVDGGNTEAFF. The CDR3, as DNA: TGTGCCATCAGTGTTGATGGAGGAAACACTGAAGCTTTCTTT.

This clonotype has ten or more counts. The CDR3 sequence: CSVDQRQETQYF. CDR3 DNA: TGCAGCGTTGACCAGCGCCAAGAGACCCAGTACTTC. V is TRBV29-1 and J is TRBJ2-5, with D uncertain. The germline V and J ends were trimmed by 3 bases and 1 base, with 6 bases remaining between them. CDR3 length: 12 amino acids. Germline V gene lookup returns CDR1 SQVTM and CDR2 ANQGSEA.